This T cell receptor (beta chain) came from a study of cytomegalovirus exposure and HLA in healthy donors. Whole-study context: The use of the same platform for the 120 validation repertoires and the 550 to 850 first-cohort repertoires was reported by a later analysis.

Notes on the study in general: A few CMV-associated chains proved CMV antigen-specific in vitro.

Concerning this clone: What it binds is not known.

Measured with immunoSEQ multiplex PCR; TCRdb has only the in-frame clones, and not every one. Here the sample spans about 98,000 clones, approximately 94% being singletons. V was pared by 5 bases and J by 6 bases, with 5 bases of the junction left unmatched. Germline V gene data show CDR1 as SGHNT and CDR2 as YYREEE (reference sequence). The CDR3 contains 13 residues. This receptor was taken from a woman between 18 and 29 years old in good health and CMV-seronegative. Sequencing used PBMCs. The chain has TRBV5-4 and TRBJ1-1; 9 bases align to TRBD1. The CDR3 protein is CASSWDRVSEAFF. Written as DNA, the CDR3 is TGTGCCAGCAGTTGGGACAGGGTGTCTGAAGCTTTCTTT.